This TCR beta chain was obtained from a study of cytomegalovirus exposure and HLA in healthy donors (dated by TCRdb to 2015 to 2018). For the study in its entirety: An earlier analysis of 587 of the donors reported 250 to 350 Gb of sequence data and 95 million to 120 million unique TCR beta sequences obtained from about 170 million T cells. Roughly 5 DR-DQ haplotypes were handled as single units for association and clustering because linkage in the cohort was strong. To predict cytomegalovirus infection status, the study combined high-throughput TCR immunosequencing, statistical association of individual TCRs with disease status, and machine learning. The aim of the study was to test whether cataloging public T cell receptors could identify signatures of past pathogen exposure. Using immunosequencing, the study profiled T cell repertoires from fewer than 700 subjects and related those repertoires to cytomegalovirus serostatus. Donor age, sex, ethnicity and CMV serostatus were compiled alongside the repertoire data. To study patterns of TCR occurrence, a later analysis re-analyzed previously published TCR beta repertoires from 600 to 750 donors and added high-resolution HLA genotyping. A later genetic analysis used genome-wide SNP genotypes for about 55% of the 666 donors, treating that subset as a discovery cohort. An earlier analysis of some 500 of the donors applied high-throughput TCR beta sequencing to assess whether each TCR beta V gene segment acted as functional or pseudogenic. Typing coverage differed by locus: A, B, C, DRB1 and DQB1 were typed in roughly 629-630 donors, DQA1 in approximately 520, DPA1 in 600 to 610, and DPB1 in 400 to 490. In the later analysis, no new phenotypic data were used to find candidate immune exposures; instead, reliance was placed on TCR beta sequences and their occurrence across donors. Of the approximately 400 genotyped donors, 65% to 90% fell in the genetic ancestry cluster associated with self-reported Caucasian donors. On average, around 200,000 unique TCR beta nucleotide sequences were sequenced per donor among 300 to 500 genotyped donors of the cohort, with roughly 19% of those sequences being non-productive. A separate validation cohort of more than 100 different subjects was used in addition to the approximately 640-subject first cohort. All discovery cohort repertoires had been generated using a single sequencing platform. HLA typing included class I and class II loci at four-digit resolution. An early release covering roughly 600 HLA-typed donors comprised about 300 gigabases of sequencing data and roughly 85 million unique TCR sequences.

The cohort was made up of approximately 670 healthy bone marrow donors. Cohort members were all nominally healthy when sampled, although unrecorded immune exposures were likely present. The donor was CMV seronegative and was included in the group of over 300 seronegative cohort members. Each donor provided a peripheral blood sample, and peripheral blood mononuclear cells were used for TCR beta sequencing. The Qiagen DNeasy Blood Extraction Kit was used to extract genomic DNA from the blood cell samples. The paper's findings and limits, for the study overall: Sequencing depth was assumed to be roughly uniform across donors in the presence/absence analyses, though that assumption may not hold. In both the original and validation cohorts, the classifier was reported to diagnose cytomegalovirus status with high specificity and sensitivity. According to a later analysis, most CMV-associated TCR beta chains appeared to be HLA-restricted, and the HLA associations seemed to be driven largely by CMV exposure. A further reported finding was that TCR beta sequences accurately predicted the HLA-A and HLA-B alleles for most subjects in the first cohort. A later analysis found that HLA-associated TCR beta chains were more clonally expanded and had lower generation probabilities than equally common non-associated chains. Only TCR beta chains were sequenced in this cohort, and the absence of alpha or paired-chain data limited detectable features. For the cohort, immune exposure information was limited to CMV serostatus. Several of the top co-occurrence clusters appeared to be linked to parvovirus B19, influenza, CMV and Epstein-Barr virus, according to a later analysis. V-gene and J-gene trimming of TCR beta chains was associated with a missense DCLRE1C variant in a later genetic analysis, and the association was replicated in an independent cohort. The study gave a list of 150 to 200 TCR beta chains associated with cytomegalovirus. In vitro tests confirmed that a few of the cytomegalovirus-associated TCR beta chains recognize cytomegalovirus antigens. A cluster of highly shared sequence variants was judged likely to represent a technical artifact of the sequencing pipeline. Roughly 17 rarely observed V segments, including chromosome 9 orphons, were excluded from the earlier analysis of some 590 of the donors because counts were too low. While some public TCRs were present in many individuals, most TCR sequences turned up only very rarely across donors. The authors suggested that the approach could potentially be extended to other disease states and immunological phenotypes. The 87-base-pair reads could not distinguish some IMGT-functional V segments, including TRBV6-2 and TRBV6-3, so those segments were excluded. When HLA alleles, especially DR and DQ, strongly co-occurred, TCR associations were difficult to assign to individual alleles. Linkage disequilibrium might explain the correlated functional status among segregating V segments, but an unknown experimental factor could not be ruled out. Broadly in line with IMGT annotations, most TCR beta V segments showed up in productive rearrangements about 87% or about 30% of the time in an earlier analysis of 587 of the donors. In a later genetic analysis, fewer N-insertions in productive TCRs were reported among donors in an Asian-associated ancestry cluster than the roughly 710-donor mean. A later analysis found that TCR association rates varied across HLA loci, with DRB1 alleles showing the most associated TCRs and HLA-C alleles the fewest. Because HLA typing was unavailable for some donors at each locus, only the typed subset was used in association tests. A later analysis associated 16,951 TCR beta sequences with specific HLA alleles at a false discovery rate of 0.05.

On this clone: No antigen is known for it. One base away there is no much larger clone; base qualities are not given.

The library was obtained by the immunoSEQ multiplex PCR assay. For the multiplex PCR, a mixture combining 60 forward primers for TCR Vbeta segments and 13 reverse primers for TCR Jbeta segments was used. The CDR3 region of rearranged TCR beta genes was amplified from genomic DNA with a multiplex PCR assay. The Illumina HiSeq System was used to sequence the amplified TCR beta libraries as 87-base-pair reads. The authors' analysis ran thus. In a later analysis, some 80 million unique TCR beta chains were counted across the approximately 670 repertoires, and roughly 9.9 million of these chains were shared by at least two donors. Raw reads were error-corrected and collapsed into unique sequences with a nearest-neighbor algorithm that merged closely related sequences to remove PCR and sequencing errors. V, D and J gene segments were assigned by aligning CDR3 sequences to IMGT reference sequences. Each retained sequence needed at least a six-nucleotide match to both a V gene segment and a J gene segment. A rearrangement was called productive if the CDR3 had no stop codons and remained in frame with V and J, and every other rearrangement was called non-productive. CDR3 was defined by IMGT convention, running from the second conserved V-encoded cysteine to the conserved J-encoded phenylalanine. The earlier analysis of approximately 590 of the donors excluded any sequence lacking an unambiguous match to a single V gene segment. In an earlier analysis of 587 of the donors, a V segment was called functional when productive rearrangements were above 56.7%, and segregating when the standard deviation between donors exceeded 5%. To diagnose cytomegalovirus status from the catalog of TCR beta chain sequences, a statistical classification framework was built. In a later analysis, TCR nucleotide sequences were compared against IMGT/GENE-DB human TR gene sequences so that V and J genes could be assigned. A later analysis assigned CDR3 sequences and most-parsimonious VDJ recombination scenarios with the TCRdist pipeline. In a later analysis, each TCR beta chain was defined by its CDR3 amino acid sequence together with its V-gene family, and reads without a unique V-gene family were excluded. To address suspected cross-contamination and a sequencing artifact, a later analysis removed several hundred highly shared, low-generation-probability nucleotide sequences. In a later analysis, a clonal expansion index was calculated for each public chain from normalized within-repertoire ranks of inferred template counts. In a later analysis, generation probabilities were computed using a VDJ recombination model fitted to out-of-frame rearrangements, and the results were checked against IGoR. A later analysis scored TCR-TCR, TCR-HLA and TCR-CMV co-occurrence with hypergeometric tests, applying a repertoire-size bias correction to TCR pairs. In a later analysis, false discovery rates were estimated by permuting HLA or CMV assignments 20 times. In a later analysis, co-occurring TCRs were grouped using DBSCAN, with TCRdist sequence similarity added in when clustering inside HLA-allele-positive subsets. Repertoires with fewer than 30,000 or more than 120,000 public chains were left out of co-occurrence clustering, as were four to six repertoires with anomalous nucleotide sharing. TCRdb took this table from immuneACCESS and kept in-frame rearrangements with V and J called. Such tables lack part of the clones; where checked against another copy, unresolved V genes explain under half of the gap, and the rest is unexplained. D and trimming were read from the DNA, whereas the V and J calls and clone size are those reported in that table. This sample has 100,000 to 150,000 clones in its table, and approximately 80% of those were observed once. The top ten clones comprise 0.95% to 1.5% of the sample.

After removal of 1 base from V and 6 bases from J, the junction retains 12 bases not matched to a gene. From a lookup of the germline V gene, CDR1 and CDR2 are SGHDT and YYEEEE. The CDR3 spans 16 residues, from the cysteine through the phenylalanine. Only the CDR3 DNA is retained, 48 bases long and in frame from the first base. This clonotype was obtained from a girl under 10 years old in good health and CMV-seronegative. Sequencing was carried out using PBMCs. The V and J segments used are TRBV5-6 and TRBJ1-1; a stretch of 7 junction bases matches TRBD1. The DNA sequence is TGTGCCAGCAGCTTGTTGAAGGGGGCGACCTCCCCTGAAGCTTTCTTT. The resulting protein is CASSLLKGATSPEAFF.